The next 19 T cell receptor beta chains were all read from a single sample in a study of blood T cell repertoires in COVID-19. The assay was immunoSEQ multiplex PCR, and TCRdb's table has in-frame clones only and misses some. The sample shows 100,000 or so clones, approximately 92% of them seen only once. The sample comprised peripheral blood. Every receptor here comes from a man aged 50 to 59 with active COVID-19.

This clone was detected only a few times. As DNA, the CDR3 is TGTGCCAGCAGGTCGGACTATAGGGATGAGCAGTTCTTC. It is translated as CASRSDYRDEQFF. The gene calls are TRBV27 and TRBJ2-1; maybe TRBD2 (6 bases). The V end was cut by 6 bases, the J end by 8 bases, with 14 bases between. Looked up from germline, CDR1 is MNHEY and CDR2 is SMNVEV (reference sequence). The CDR3 sequence is 13 residues long.

Concerning this clone itself: The sample contains more than one DNA sequence encoding this CDR3. V usage is TRBV2 and J usage is TRBJ1-5; 7 nucleotides line up with TRBD1. The germline V gene has CDR1 SNHLY and CDR2 FYNNEI. The V gene end was trimmed by 8 bases and the J gene end by 0 bases; junction bases not matched to a gene: 1. This CDR3 has 13 residues. CDR3 residues: CASDRDSNQPQHF. The CDR3 nucleotides read TGTGCCAGCGACAGGGATAGCAATCAGCCCCAGCATTTT.

The chain is built from TRBV3-1 (or the pseudogene TRBV3-2) and TRBJ1-2, with D maybe TRBD1 (6 bases). Per the germline V gene, CDR1 is LGHDT and CDR2 is YNNKEL (reference sequence). V was pared by 1 base and J by 5 bases, with 14 bases between. This CDR3 comprises 15 residues. The CDR3 DNA is TGTGCCAGCAGCCAAGGTACAGGGACTATATATGGCTACACCTTC. It encodes CASSQGTGTIYGYTF.

The gene calls are TRBV5-1 and TRBJ2-7; a weak D match, TRBD2 (6 bases). Germline CDR1 and CDR2: SGHRS and YFSETQ. This CDR3 has 14 residues. Trimming left V 5 bases short and J 4 bases short, with 16 bases between. Written as DNA, the CDR3 is TGCGCCAGCAGAATAGCGGTTACTAGTTACGAGCAGTACTTC. It yields the protein CASRIAVTSYEQYF.

The chain carries TRBV6-5 and TRBJ2-1, with 7 bases lining up with TRBD1. CDR1 is MNHEY, CDR2 SVGAGI, per germline. The CDR3 totals 14 residues. The J segment lost 2 bases and the V segment lost 6 bases, leaving 4 bases of the junction unmatched. CDR3 protein: CASSYRGTYNEQFF. The CDR3 bases are TGTGCCAGCAGCTACAGGGGTACCTACAATGAGCAGTTCTTC.

This clone was recorded only once. The chain combines TRBV5-8 with TRBJ1-4, with D maybe TRBD1 (5 bases). The CDR3 consists of 14 residues. Trimming stripped 1 base from V and 4 bases from J, with 8 bases between. Germline CDR1 SGHTS, CDR2 YDEGEE. For the CDR3, the DNA is TGTGCCAGCAGCTTGAGGGGCGGTAATGAAAAACTGTTTTTT. Protein: CASSLRGGNEKLFF.

V and J are TRBV24-1 and TRBJ1-1; D remains ambiguous. This CDR3 comprises 13 residues. CDR1 KGHDR and CDR2 SFDVKD come from the germline V gene. With 3 bases removed from V and 1 base from J, the gap between germline ends came to 5 bases. Here the CDR3 reads CATSDEKNTEAFF. The CDR3, as DNA: TGTGCCACCAGTGATGAGAAGAACACTGAAGCTTTCTTT.

The genes are TRBV28 and TRBJ1-2; no clear D. Germline CDR1 is MDHEN and CDR2 is SYDVKM. The V gene lost 4 bases and the J gene lost 1 base, with 13 bases spanning the gap. This CDR3 spans 15 amino acids. CDR3 region: CASSSPQADNYGYTF. The CDR3 DNA reads TGTGCCAGCAGTTCCCCGCAGGCCGATAACTATGGCTACACCTTC.

This clone occurred once. Mismatch with germline at one junction end may stem from a read error. The chain employs TRBV2 and TRBJ2-5; D perhaps matches TRBD1 (6 bases). Germline loops: CDR1 SNHLY, CDR2 FYNNEI. The CDR3 sequence is 14 residues long. The CDR3: CASREDRNRKTQYF. The DNA of the CDR3 is TGTGCCAGCAGAGAAGACAGGAACAGAAAGACCCAGTACTTC.

This chain joins TRBV3-1 (or the pseudogene TRBV3-2) and TRBJ1-2; 8 nucleotides agree with TRBD1. The CDR3 covers 14 residues. Germline V CDR1 and CDR2: LGHDT, YNNKEL (reference sequence). The ends lost 3 bases at V and 6 bases at J; junction bases unmatched: 6. As DNA, the CDR3 is TGTGCCAGCAGCCAGGGTCCGGGACAGGATGGCTACACCTTC. It codes for CASSQGPGQDGYTF.

This clone appeared a single time. The rearrangement links TRBV6-5 to TRBJ1-2, with D perhaps TRBD1 (5 bases). The germline V gene encodes CDR1 MNHEY and CDR2 SVGAGI. V was pared by 7 bases and J by 5 bases, with 14 bases between. This CDR3 has 13 residues. CDR3: CASNGGRGYGYTF. CDR3 DNA: TGTGCCAGCAACGGAGGACGGGGGTATGGCTACACCTTC.

The chain is built from TRBV2 and TRBJ2-1; D call uncertain. The CDR3 extends over 13 amino acids. Germline V gives CDR1 SNHLY, CDR2 FYNNEI. The ends were cut back, 7 bases at V and 9 bases at J, with 16 bases in the middle. CDR3 region: CASTMTVAREQFF. The DNA for the CDR3 is TGTGCCAGCACCATGACTGTAGCTCGTGAGCAGTTCTTC.

The rearrangement links TRBV6-5 to TRBJ2-7; TRBD2 matches at 7 bases. The CDR3 has 14 amino acids. The V and J ends lost 3 bases and 2 bases, in that order; junction bases with no gene match: 4. Germline CDR1 reads MNHEY; CDR2 reads SVGAGI. The CDR3 sequence: CASSYREGPYEQYF. The CDR3, as DNA: TGTGCCAGCAGTTATAGGGAGGGACCCTACGAGCAGTACTTC.

This clone was seen only once. The J gene is TRBJ1-4, the V gene TRBV28; D remains ambiguous. The V and J ends lost 1 base and 7 bases respectively, with 10 bases between them. The germline V gene encodes CDR1 MDHEN and CDR2 SYDVKM. CDR3 length equals 14 residues. CDR3 residues: CASSLSTPREKLFF. The DNA of the CDR3 is TGTGCCAGCAGTTTATCGACTCCGCGTGAAAAACTGTTTTTT.

The genes are TRBV18 and TRBJ2-5; tentative D call: TRBD2 (6 bases). Between the trimmed V and J ends, which lost 5 bases and 2 bases, there was a span of 18 bases. This CDR3 is 16 amino acids long. Germline V gives CDR1 KGHSH, CDR2 LQKENI. DNA for the CDR3: TGTGCCAGCTCAGTCCAAAAGACTAGGAATCAAGAGACCCAGTACTTC. Amino acid sequence: CASSVQKTRNQETQYF.

V usage is TRBV2 and J usage is TRBJ1-4, with D possibly matching TRBD1 (5 bases). Deletions cut 7 bases from V and 10 bases from J, with 19 bases between. The CDR3 extends over 14 amino acids. Germline V gene data show CDR1 as SNHLY and CDR2 as FYNNEI. The CDR3 DNA sequence: TGTGCCAGCATCCCTCCCGCGCAGGGCGGAAAACTGTTTTTT. It codes for CASIPPAQGGKLFF. Filled out from reference TRBV2 and TRBJ1-4, the complete variable domain reads EPEVTQTPSHQVTQMGQEVILRCVPISNHLYFYWYRQILGQKVEFLVSFYNNEISEKSEIFDDQFSVERPDGSNFTLKIRSTKLEDSAMYFCASIPPAQGGKLFFGSGTQLSVL.

The chain couples TRBV13 to TRBJ1-6, with TRBD1 identical over 7 bases. The CDR3 is made up of 15 amino acids. V shed 5 bases, J shed 7 bases, and the junction held 8 bases outside the gene matches. Germline V gives CDR1 PRHDT, CDR2 FYEKMQ (reference sequence). Here the CDR3 reads CASSQRQGRNSPLHF. The CDR3 region has the DNA TGTGCCAGCAGCCAACGACAGGGTCGGAATTCACCCCTCCACTTT.

This chain joins TRBV18 and TRBJ2-7; 10 bases fit TRBD1. CDR1 and CDR2 (germline): KGHSH, LQKENI. This CDR3 is built from 15 residues. V lost 2 bases and J lost 2; bases outside the gene matches: 3. CDR3 in DNA: TGTGCCAGCTCACCAAGGGGACAGGGGCCCTACGAGCAGTACTTC. Residues: CASSPRGQGPYEQYF.

The chain links TRBV4-1 to TRBJ2-5; D might be TRBD1 (5 bases). The V gene lost 1 base and the J gene lost 3 bases, with 6 bases spanning the gap. The germline gives CDR1 MGHRA, CDR2 YSYEKL. The CDR3 is made up of 13 amino acids. CDR3: CASSQGQKETQYF. DNA for the CDR3: TGCGCCAGCAGCCAAGGACAGAAAGAGACCCAGTACTTC.